The sequence of this T cell receptor (beta chain) was determined in a study of blood T cell repertoires in COVID-19. Looking at the study overall: COVID-19 samples from acute and convalescent phases originated in the United States, Italy and Spain. PBMCs, B-cell-depleted T cells, or T cells provided the cDNA or gDNA that made up the material.

Germline CDR1 and CDR2: LNHDA and SQIVND (reference sequence). With termini counted, the CDR3 has 16 amino acids. Clones were sequenced by immunoSEQ multiplex PCR, and TCRdb holds only the in-frame ones, with some missing. The repertoire holds approximately 210,000 clones, with approximately 89% as singletons. As to this clone: It is unclear where the CDR3 begins or ends on the DNA, so no DNA is shown, and the CDR3 is as TCRdb lists it.

The chain joins TRBV19 to TRBJ1-6; the table names TRBD1, a call not compared with the DNA. Sequenced sample: peripheral blood. This sequence was found in a woman aged 35 to 49 with acute or convalescent COVID-19. CDR3 amino acids: CASTSDRDSYNSPLHF.